The 17 T cell receptor beta chains below all came from one sample that was sequenced in a study of OX40 agonist ivuxolimab in advanced cancers. Using immunoSEQ multiplex PCR, the repertoire was profiled, and TCRdb retains in-frame clones only, with some absent. The repertoire holds some 57,000 clones, approximately 92% seen once, with around 20% in the top ten. This specimen consisted of CD4+ or CD8+ T cells sorted from blood, obtained in a trial of the OX40 agonist ivuxolimab. These receptors were taken from an adult with an advanced solid tumor such as melanoma, head and neck, liver or kidney cancer.

This clone appeared once. The chain is built from TRBV9 and TRBJ1-1, with 7 positions matching TRBD1. CDR3 size: 14 residues. The germline V gene has CDR1 SGDLS and CDR2 YYNGEE. V was pared by 0 bases and J by 4 bases, with 3 bases of the junction left unmatched. The CDR3 loop is CASSVAGGTTEAFF. DNA for the CDR3: TGTGCCAGCAGCGTAGCAGGGGGAACCACTGAAGCTTTCTTT.

The rearrangement uses TRBV28 and TRBJ2-1; D gene ambiguous. The CDR3 is 14 residues long. V was trimmed by 4 bases and J by 5 bases, leaving 12 bases between them. Germline V lookup: CDR1 MDHEN, CDR2 SYDVKM. The CDR3 sequence is CASSSIDIDNEQFF. CDR3 in DNA: TGTGCCAGCAGTTCCATAGACATCGACAATGAGCAGTTCTTC.

The chain carries TRBV5-4 and TRBJ1-1; D gene ambiguous. Trimming took 0 bases from V and 6 from J, leaving 9 bases between them. CDR1 SGHNT and CDR2 YYREEE come from the germline V gene (reference sequence). The length of the CDR3 is 13 residues. Here the CDR3 reads CASSLVPAAEAFF. The CDR3 DNA sequence: TGTGCCAGCAGCTTGGTTCCGGCAGCTGAAGCTTTCTTT.

The V call is TRBV15, the J call TRBJ2-1, with D possibly matching TRBD2 (6 bases). The CDR3 runs to 16 residues. The V gene's germline CDR1 is LNHNV and CDR2 YYDKDF (reference sequence). Trimming took off 3 bases at V and 4 bases at J, with 16 bases between the two ends. The CDR3 is CATSRGVGLQYNEQFF. DNA for the CDR3: TGTGCCACCAGCAGGGGTGTAGGACTACAATACAATGAGCAGTTCTTC. Based on the CDR3 plus reference TRBV15 and TRBJ2-1, the full variable domain is DAMVIQNPRYQVTQFGKPVTLSCSQTLNHNVMYWYQQKSSQAPKLLFHYYDKDFNNEADTPDNFQSRRPNTSFCFLDIRSPGLGDTAMYLCATSRGVGLQYNEQFFGPGTRLTVL.

J is TRBJ2-1 and V is TRBV2; 14 bases map to TRBD2. Germline V lookup: CDR1 SNHLY, CDR2 FYNNEI. V shed 10 bases, J shed 9 bases, and the junction held 5 bases outside the gene matches. CDR3 size: 13 residues. CDR3 protein: CAKGLAGVSEQFF. CDR3 DNA sequence: TGTGCCAAGGGACTAGCGGGAGTAAGTGAGCAGTTCTTC.

This chain links TRBV7-2 with TRBJ2-7, with D perhaps TRBD2 (6 bases). This CDR3 is 14 amino acids long. The germline V gene has CDR1 SGHTA and CDR2 FQGNSA. Deletions cut 1 base from V and 5 bases from J, with 12 bases between. The DNA of the CDR3 is TGTGCCAGCAGCTTAGTCAGTAGCGGCAACGAGCAGTACTTC. Translation gives CASSLVSSGNEQYF.

The rearrangement links TRBV15 to TRBJ1-5; 9 positions match TRBD1. This CDR3 is built from 15 residues. Losses at the gene ends were 4 bases for V and 5 bases for J; bases not matched to a gene: 6. Germline-derived CDR1 and CDR2 are LNHNV and YYDKDF (reference sequence). CDR3 nucleotides: TGTGCCACCAGCACGGGACAGGGCTTTGATCAGCCCCAGCATTTT. This sequence encodes CATSTGQGFDQPQHF.

This chain links TRBV5-6 with TRBJ1-5; D perhaps matches TRBD1 (5 bases). This CDR3 has 15 residues. Germline V gives CDR1 SGHDT, CDR2 YYEEEE. The V gene lost 4 bases and the J gene lost 5 bases, with 16 bases spanning the gap. The CDR3 sequence: CASSLVGLGDQPQHF. For the CDR3, the DNA is TGTGCCAGCAGCCTTGTTGGTCTGGGGGATCAGCCCCAGCATTTT. The full variable domain, rest sourced from reference TRBV5-6 and TRBJ1-5, is DAGVTQSPTHLIKTRGQQVTLRCSPKSGHDTVSWYQQALGQGPQFIFQYYEEEERQRGNFPDRFSGHQFPNYSSELNVNALLLGDSALYLCASSLVGLGDQPQHFGDGTRLSIL.

The chain couples TRBV19 to TRBJ2-1, with 12 nucleotides matching TRBD2. After removal of 4 bases from V and 0 bases from J, the junction contained 1 base not matched to a gene. There are 16 residues in the CDR3. The germline V gene has CDR1 LNHDA and CDR2 SQIVND (reference sequence). This chain's CDR3 is CASSTTSGSSYNEQFF. In nucleotides, the CDR3 is TGTGCCAGTAGTACGACTAGCGGGAGCTCCTACAATGAGCAGTTCTTC.

The chain is built from TRBV11-3 and TRBJ2-5, with unresolved D. From germline, CDR1 is SGHNT and CDR2 YENEEA. This CDR3 has 13 residues. V was shortened by 0 bases and J by 4 bases, with 6 bases between the two germline ends. The CDR3: CASSLELRETQYF. The CDR3 DNA follows: TGTGCCAGCAGCTTAGAGCTTCGAGAGACCCAGTACTTC.

The chain combines TRBV28 with TRBJ1-4; D is unresolved. V lost 3 bases to trimming and J lost 8 bases, with 10 bases between them. The germline V gene encodes CDR1 MDHEN and CDR2 SYDVKM. The CDR3 runs to 13 residues. For the CDR3, the DNA is TGTGCCAGCAGTTTTGATGGGAGGGAAAAACTGTTTTTT. Its translation: CASSFDGREKLFF.

J is TRBJ2-1 and V is TRBV27; 7 positions match TRBD2. With 5 bases clipped from V and 4 bases from J, the junction kept 14 bases outside the gene matches. Per germline, CDR1 MNHEY and CDR2 SMNVEV (reference sequence). This CDR3 is 17 amino acids long. CDR3 DNA sequence: TGTGCCAGCAGTATAACCCCGCCCCACGGGGGGTACAATGAGCAGTTCTTC. It encodes CASSITPPHGGYNEQFF.

The chain uses TRBV6-1 and TRBJ1-1, with 7 bases that match TRBD1. The CDR3 is made up of 14 amino acids. Germline trimming cut 9 bases from V and 6 bases from J; bases unmatched to any gene: 13. From germline, CDR1 is MNHNS and CDR2 SASEGT. CDR3 DNA sequence: TGTGCCAGTTCGGACAGGCCGTTCCCTCCTGAAGCTTTCTTT. Its translation: CASSDRPFPPEAFF.

This sequence joins TRBV6-1 and TRBJ2-1, with 9 nucleotides matching TRBD1. The germline V gene has CDR1 MNHNS and CDR2 SASEGT. CDR3 length: 18 residues. V shed 4 bases, J shed 7 bases, and the junction held 17 bases outside the gene matches. CDR3: CASSVPRQGGITLNEQFF. DNA for the CDR3: TGTGCCAGCAGTGTTCCTCGACAGGGGGGTATTACGTTGAATGAGCAGTTCTTC.

As DNA, the CDR3 is TGTGCCAGCAGTTTTATAGGACAGGGGGCTGGTGGAAAAGAGACCCAGTACTTC. Residues: CASSFIGQGAGGKETQYF. The chain has TRBV28 and TRBJ2-5, with 11 bases fitting TRBD1. CDR3 size: 18 residues. The germline CDR1 and CDR2 sequences are MDHEN and SYDVKM. The junction had 12 bases not matched to a gene; V was cut back by 3 bases and J by 3 bases.

The chain has TRBV9 and TRBJ2-3, with 8 bases fitting TRBD2. V was pared by 2 bases and J by 4 bases, with 6 bases of the junction left unmatched. CDR3 length equals 15 residues. Germline values: CDR1 SGDLS, CDR2 YYNGEE. The CDR3 DNA reads as TGTGCCAGCAGCGTCTACGGGGGGGCCCCAGATACGCAGTATTTT. It yields the protein CASSVYGGAPDTQYF.

The gene calls are TRBV6-5 and TRBJ2-7; unclear D gene. Germline V CDR1 and CDR2: MNHEY, SVGAGI. The CDR3 runs to 14 residues. V lost 2 bases to trimming and J lost 2 bases, with 10 bases between them. CDR3 coding DNA: TGTGCCAGCAGTTACGGGGTTCCTCCCTACGAGCAGTACTTC. The encoded protein is CASSYGVPPYEQYF.